This T cell receptor beta chain was sequenced in a study of blood T cell repertoires in COVID-19. On the study more broadly: Specimens from acute and convalescent COVID-19 originated in the United States, Italy and Spain. Sample material is recorded as cDNA or gDNA derived from T cells, B-cell-depleted T cells, or PBMCs.

The CDR3 consists of 16 residues. Looked up from germline, CDR1 is SGDLS and CDR2 is YYNGEE. The V and J ends lost 0 bases and 6 bases, in that order; junction bases with no gene match: 7. Per the authors' pipeline: Reference gene primer amplification gave nucleated cell count estimates. Produced via immunoSEQ multiplex PCR; TCRdb's table is partial and in-frame only. The D gene and trimming were derived from the DNA, and the V and J assignments and clone size from that table. The sample consists of approximately 77,000 clones, about nine tenths of them appearing once. Sequenced input: peripheral blood. The sequence was collected from a man aged 25 to 40 with acute or convalescent COVID-19. The chain is built from TRBV9 and TRBJ2-1; 9 nucleotides agree with TRBD1. CDR3 sequence (DNA): TGTGCCAGCAGCGTAGCGGACAGGGGTTGGACCAATGAGCAGTTCTTC. Translated, it gives CASSVADRGWTNEQFF.